The clone carrying this T cell receptor beta chain appeared a single time. No antigen is known for it. Combined were second doses at about 4 or about 12 weeks. Trimming took 7 bases from V and 10 from J; bases not matched to a gene: 21. Germline V gene data show CDR1 as MDHEN and CDR2 as SYDVKM. The CDR3 is 19 residues long. The data are from a study of T cell responses to AZD1222 COVID-19 vaccine. Profiling relied on immunoSEQ multiplex PCR, and the TCRdb table lists in-frame clones only, not all of them. There are roughly 150,000 clones in the sample; 75% to 90% occur only once, and approximately 1.6% lies in the top ten. Study outcomes and limitations: Samples come after the peak T cell response, not at day 14.

The chain uses TRBV28 and TRBJ2-1; 14 bases are shared with TRBD2. Sequences were derived from peripheral blood, sampled 28 days after the second AZD1222 dose. The clonotype originates from an adult who received the AZD1222 COVID-19 vaccine. The CDR3 loop reads CASTGTSGSVRRFTIEQFF. The CDR3 DNA sequence: TGTGCCAGCACCGGGACTAGCGGGAGCGTGCGTCGATTCACGATCGAGCAGTTCTTC.